Presented here are 2 T cell receptor beta chains from one specimen sequenced in a study of blood T cell repertoires in COVID-19 (dated by TCRdb to the early 2020s). The library was built by means of the immunoSEQ multiplex PCR assay. Imported from immuneACCESS, the table was reduced by TCRdb to in-frame sequences with V and J called. These copies leave out some clones; in studies compared against another copy, an unresolved V gene accounts for under half, and the cause of the remainder is not known. This sample has about 140,000 clones in its table, and about 87% of those were observed once. The ten largest make up about 11% of the sample. Sequenced input: peripheral blood. Receptor source: a man in his 60s with active or convalescent COVID-19.

V gene TRBV3-1 (or the pseudogene TRBV3-2) combines with J gene TRBJ2-3; D is possibly TRBD2 (6 bases). The V end was cut by 4 bases, the J end by 4 bases, with 18 bases between. CDR3 length: 16 residues. Looked up from germline, CDR1 is LGHDT and CDR2 is YNNKEL (reference sequence). The CDR3 nucleotides read TGTGCCAGCAGCCTCTACCGACTAGAAAGGCCAGATACGCAGTATTTT. Translation: CASSLYRLERPDTQYF.

The genes are TRBV6-2 or TRBV6-3 and TRBJ2-7, with 8 bases matching TRBD2. CDR3 length: 20 residues. CDR1 is MNHEY, CDR2 SVGEGT, per germline. V lost 5 bases, J lost 2 bases, and 23 bases stayed unmatched. CDR3 region: CASSAGPQLSLAGLAYEQYF. The CDR3 coding sequence is TGTGCCAGCAGTGCGGGACCGCAACTTAGCCTAGCGGGTCTTGCCTACGAGCAGTACTTC.